A selection of T cell receptor beta chains follows, all from one sample in a study of neoadjuvant anti-PD-1 for oral cavity cancer. Sequencing used immunoSEQ multiplex PCR; TCRdb keeps in-frame clones, though not all of them. Here the sample spans 75,000 or so clones, about 80% being singletons. This material consisted of PBMCs, taken before nivolumab (anti-PD-1) treatment. The receptors here all came from a person aged 35 to 85 with oral cavity squamous cell carcinoma. The CDR3 runs from the conserved cysteine through the conserved F or W. A D gene is named only where the DNA matches it firmly. Clone size is shown for a subset of rows, as once, few, many or a class of expanded clone.

j_gene | abundance | v_gene | d_gene | CDR3aa | CDR3nt
TRBJ2-5 | NA | TRBV6-5 | TRBD2 | CASSSRLAGIQETQYF | TGTGCCAGCAGTTCACGACTAGCGGGCATCCAAGAGACCCAGTACTTC
TRBJ2-1 | NA | TRBV10-3 | TRBD2 | CAISGGLSSGSNEQFF | TGTGCCATCAGTGGGGGACTGTCTAGCGGGAGCAATGAGCAGTTCTTC
TRBJ2-1 | NA | TRBV10-1 | TRBD2 | CASSSGSSSEQFF | TGCGCCAGCAGTAGCGGGAGTTCGTCTGAGCAGTTCTTC
TRBJ2-1 | NA | TRBV30 | TRBD2 | CAWRGTSGSRTYNEQFF | TGTGCCTGGAGGGGGACTAGCGGGAGCCGGACCTACAATGAGCAGTTCTTC
TRBJ2-7 | NA | TRBV29-1 | TRBD1 | CSVAPTGTGGYEQYF | TGCAGCGTCGCACCCACCGGGACAGGGGGCTACGAGCAGTACTTC
TRBJ2-7 | NA | TRBV30 | NA | CAWSVQGGEQYF | TGTGCCTGGAGTGTACAAGGGGGCGAGCAGTACTTC
TRBJ2-2 | NA | TRBV11-2 | NA | CASSLVGLGVGNTGELFF | TGTGCCAGCAGCTTAGTTGGCTTGGGAGTAGGTAACACCGGGGAGCTGTTTTTT
TRBJ1-1 | NA | TRBV5-6 | NA | CASSLKVGNTEAFF | TGTGCCAGCAGCTTAAAAGTGGGTAACACTGAAGCTTTCTTT
TRBJ2-7 | NA | TRBV7-6 | TRBD1 | CASSPRDRIYEQYF | TGTGCCAGCAGCCCCCGGGACAGGATTTACGAGCAGTACTTC
TRBJ2-1 | NA | TRBV5-4 | NA | CASSLARSGGNNEQFF | TGTGCCAGCAGCTTGGCCCGATCCGGCGGGAACAATGAGCAGTTCTTC
TRBJ1-3 | few | TRBV10-3 | NA | CAISDLWAPSGNTIYF | TGTGCCATCAGTGACTTGTGGGCTCCCTCTGGAAACACCATATATTTT
TRBJ2-2 | NA | TRBV6-1 | TRBD1 | CASSASDRVHTGELFF | TGTGCCAGCAGTGCCTCAGACAGGGTCCACACCGGGGAGCTGTTTTTT
TRBJ1-2 | NA | TRBV9 | NA | CASSVVEGGSDGYTF | TGTGCCAGCAGCGTAGTAGAAGGGGGGTCTGATGGCTACACCTTC
TRBJ1-2 | few | TRBV6-1 | NA | CASSEGGRNYGYTF | TGTGCCAGCAGTGAGGGGGGGCGGAACTATGGCTACACCTTC
TRBJ2-2 | NA | TRBV7-8 | TRBD1 | CASSLAMSGGLTGELFF | TGTGCCAGCAGCTTAGCGATGTCAGGGGGCTTGACCGGGGAGCTGTTTTTT
TRBJ1-5 | few | TRBV7-8 | TRBD1 | CASSLGGQGNQPQHF | TGTGCCAGCAGCTTAGGGGGACAGGGGAATCAGCCCCAGCATTTT
TRBJ2-1 | few | TRBV5-1 | TRBD2 | CASSYRDYPYNEQFF | TGCGCCAGCAGCTACCGGGACTACCCCTACAATGAGCAGTTCTTC
TRBJ2-4 | NA | TRBV9 | TRBD2 | CASSVGVGTSGNIQYF | TGTGCCAGCAGCGTAGGAGTCGGGACTAGCGGAAACATTCAGTACTTC
TRBJ2-3 | NA | TRBV6-5 | NA | CASSSGWTSTDTQYF | TGTGCCAGCAGTTCCGGTTGGACTAGCACAGATACGCAGTATTTT
TRBJ2-1 | NA | TRBV29-1 | TRBD1 | CSKTGAGNHEQFF | TGCAGCAAGACAGGGGCAGGTAACCATGAGCAGTTCTTC
TRBJ2-7 | NA | TRBV5-4 | NA | CASSSDRTAYEQYF | TGTGCCAGCAGCAGCGACAGGACCGCCTACGAGCAGTACTTC
TRBJ2-7 | NA | TRBV6-5 | NA | CASSKQSEQYF | TGTGCCAGCAGTAAACAGAGCGAGCAGTACTTC
TRBJ2-1 | NA | TRBV6-5 | TRBD2 | CASSRLAGYNEQFF | TGTGCCAGCAGTCGACTAGCGGGGTACAATGAGCAGTTCTTC
TRBJ2-1 | NA | TRBV5-5 | TRBD2 | CASSLMASGRRNNEQFF | TGTGCCAGCAGCCTTATGGCTAGCGGGAGAAGAAACAATGAGCAGTTCTTC
TRBJ2-7 | few | TRBV5-1 | TRBD1 | CASSLHGAGGYEQYF | TGCGCCAGCAGCTTGCATGGGGCAGGGGGCTACGAGCAGTACTTC
TRBJ2-1 | NA | TRBV11-3 | NA | CASSLDSTGDEQFF | TGTGCCAGCAGCTTAGATTCTACGGGCGATGAGCAGTTCTTC
TRBJ1-1 | NA | TRBV7-2 | NA | CASSLAGAASTEAFF | TGTGCCAGCAGCTTAGCAGGGGCCGCCTCCACTGAAGCTTTCTTT
TRBJ2-3 | NA | TRBV7-3 | TRBD2 | CASSLTATSGSTDTQYF | TGTGCCAGCAGCTTAACAGCGACTAGCGGGTCCACAGATACGCAGTATTTT
TRBJ2-7 | NA | TRBV15 | NA | CATSRGAGVDSYEQYF | TGTGCCACCAGCAGGGGGGCGGGAGTAGACTCCTACGAGCAGTACTTC
TRBJ2-3 | NA | TRBV2 | TRBD2 | CASSQTSGRVDTQYF | TGTGCCAGCAGTCAAACTAGCGGGAGGGTGGATACGCAGTATTTT
TRBJ2-5 | NA | TRBV5-8 | NA | CASSPKGHLQETQYF | TGTGCCAGCAGCCCAAAGGGACATCTACAAGAGACCCAGTACTTC
TRBJ2-7 | NA | TRBV5-6 | NA | CASSSTGREQYF | TGTGCCAGCAGCTCTACAGGGCGGGAGCAGTACTTC
TRBJ2-1 | once | TRBV27 | TRBD2 | CASSSIAGAEDEQFF | TGTGCCAGCAGTAGTATAGCGGGAGCGGAGGATGAGCAGTTCTTC
TRBJ1-2 | NA | TRBV27 | NA | CASSLREVRAGYTF | TGTGCCAGCAGTTTAAGGGAGGTGCGAGCTGGCTACACCTTC
TRBJ2-1 | NA | TRBV11-2 | NA | CASSLGPLAKDNEQFF | TGTGCCAGCAGCTTAGGGCCGCTAGCGAAGGACAATGAGCAGTTCTTC
TRBJ2-7 | NA | TRBV5-1 | TRBD2 | CASRRTGTSGTYEQYF | TGCGCCAGCAGGCGAACCGGGACTAGCGGTACCTACGAGCAGTACTTC
TRBJ2-7 | NA | TRBV6-1 | TRBD2 | CATFLTSGDYEQYF | TGTGCCACCTTCTTGACTAGCGGGGACTACGAGCAGTACTTC
TRBJ2-7 | NA | TRBV10-2 | NA | CASSVTATYEQYF | TGCGCCAGCAGTGTAACCGCAACCTACGAGCAGTACTTC
TRBJ1-3 | NA | TRBV30 | NA | CAWSGGDSGNTIYF | TGTGCCTGGAGCGGAGGGGACTCTGGAAACACCATATATTTT
TRBJ2-1 | NA | TRBV19 | TRBD2 | CARKPGLENEQFF | TGTGCCAGGAAACCGGGACTAGAGAATGAGCAGTTCTTC